This TCR beta chain was profiled in a study of shared clonotypes between healthy human individuals. The authors distributed each subset's genomic DNA evenly over several immunoSEQ plates. Some clones are missing from TCRdb's copy, which holds only in-frame ones; the method was immunoSEQ multiplex PCR. This sample has more than 1,200,000 clones; approximately 98.5% occur once, and the top ten carry about 0.35%. Study-level findings and limits: Despite large depth, rarefaction showed incomplete sorted-subset sequencing.

V lost 3 bases and J lost 6, with 16 bases in between. The CDR3 covers 15 residues. Germline V gives CDR1 SGHTS, CDR2 YDEGEE. To note about this clone: Its antigen is still unknown.

The chain is built from TRBV5-8 and TRBJ1-5; maybe TRBD1 (6 bases). Sequenced sample: naive CD4+ T cells sorted from blood. Subset described: CD45RA+ positively selected. This TCR derives from a man between 25 and 39 years old in good health. Here the CDR3 reads CASSYQGWGIQPQHF. DNA for the CDR3: TGTGCCAGCAGCTATCAGGGGTGGGGGATTCAGCCCCAGCATTTT.